These T cell receptor beta chains were read from a single sample in a study of blood T cell repertoires in COVID-19. Produced via immunoSEQ multiplex PCR; TCRdb's table is partial and in-frame only. The table shows roughly 380,000 clones, with roughly nine tenths occurring only once. Sequencing was carried out using PBMCs or T cells enriched from blood (not recorded which). The receptors shown here come from a woman aged 25 to 39 who had recovered from COVID-19. Both conserved end residues are part of each CDR3. Each record gives: D gene, CDR3 length, V gene, J gene, clone size, CDR3 protein, CDR3 DNA. D genes are given only for firm matches. Expanded clones are given a class, and other clones once, few, many or no size at all.

TRBD2,17,TRBV27,TRBJ2-7,-,CASSHPITSGSSYEQYF,TGTGCCAGCAGTCACCCAATCACTAGCGGGAGCTCCTACGAGCAGTACTTC
-,16,TRBV12-1,TRBJ1-6,few,CASSFGSGINNSPLHF,-
-,14,TRBV5-1,TRBJ1-4,-,CASSLGGINEKLFF,TGCGCCAGCAGCTTGGGAGGAATTAATGAAAAACTGTTTTTT
TRBD1,17,TRBV5-1,TRBJ2-3,-,CASSWEPTGVGKDTQYF,TGCGCCAGCAGCTGGGAGCCGACAGGGGTTGGGAAAGATACGCAGTATTTT
TRBD2,18,TRBV10-1,TRBJ2-1,-,CASSDKGPTSGRNNEQFF,TGCGCCAGCAGTGACAAAGGCCCGACTAGCGGGAGGAACAATGAGCAGTTCTTC
TRBD2,16,TRBV11-3,TRBJ2-3,-,CASSVGLAGGPDTQYF,TGTGCCAGCAGCGTAGGACTAGCGGGAGGGCCGGATACGCAGTATTTT
TRBD1,15,TRBV29-1,TRBJ1-1,-,CSVGTGGDLGTEAFF,TGCAGCGTCGGGACAGGGGGCGATCTCGGCACTGAAGCTTTCTTT
TRBD2,14,TRBV2,TRBJ2-2,once,CASGGDGDTGELFF,TGTGCCAGCGGGGGGGACGGGGACACCGGGGAGCTGTTTTTT
-,15,TRBV7-2,TRBJ1-2,-,CASSFPAGPVYGYTF,TGTGCCAGCAGCTTTCCTGCGGGACCGGTCTATGGCTACACCTTC
-,11,TRBV12-3/TRBV12-4,TRBJ2-7,-,CASSSFYEQYF,TGTGCCAGCAGTTCCTTCTACGAGCAGTACTTC
-,16,TRBV3-1/TRBV3-2,TRBJ2-7,-,CASSQEALASNYEQYF,TGTGCCAGCAGCCAAGAGGCGTTAGCCTCCAACTACGAGCAGTACTTC
TRBD1,13,TRBV7-8,TRBJ1-1,-,CASSLRLQGAAFF,TGTGCCAGCAGCTTAAGATTGCAGGGGGCCGCTTTCTTT
TRBD1,15,TRBV6-5,TRBJ1-6,-,CASSYSIRGDSPLHF,TGTGCCAGCAGTTACTCAATCAGGGGGGACTCACCCCTCCACTTT
-,14,TRBV5-1,TRBJ1-1,few,CASTDPGGDTEAFF,TGCGCCAGCACCGATCCCGGGGGTGATACTGAAGCTTTCTTT
-,13,TRBV23-1,TRBJ2-4,once,CASSSPGTHIQYF,TGCGCCAGCAGTTCTCCCGGGACACACATTCAGTACTTC
-,15,TRBV7-9,TRBJ2-7,-,CASSPRTDGTYEQYF,TGTGCCAGCAGCCCCCGGACAGACGGGACCTACGAGCAGTACTTC
-,14,TRBV18,TRBJ1-5,-,CASSPQVGNQPQHF,TGTGCCAGCTCACCGCAGGTGGGCAATCAGCCCCAGCATTTT
-,14,TRBV27,TRBJ1-1,-,CASSRGGVGTEAFF,TGTGCCAGCAGCCGCGGAGGGGTTGGAACTGAAGCTTTCTTT
-,14,TRBV6-5,TRBJ1-1,-,CASSWGSLNTEAFF,TGTGCCAGCAGTTGGGGCAGCCTGAACACTGAAGCTTTCTTT
TRBD1,15,TRBV4-2,TRBJ2-7,once,CASSQDLAQGDEQYF,TGTGCCAGCAGCCAAGATCTAGCACAGGGGGACGAGCAGTACTTC
-,13,TRBV25-1,TRBJ2-2,-,CASTRPNTGELFF,TGTGCCAGCACCAGGCCAAACACCGGGGAGCTGTTTTTT
-,15,TRBV7-3,TRBJ2-5,-,CASSLSGGRQETQYF,TGTGCCAGCAGCTTAAGTGGGGGCCGGCAAGAGACCCAGTACTTC
-,13,TRBV6-5,TRBJ2-1,-,CASRLGTYNEQFF,TGTGCCAGCAGACTTGGGACTTACAATGAGCAGTTCTTC
TRBD2,18,TRBV11-2,TRBJ2-2,-,CASSPGLAGGPRAGELFF,TGTGCCAGCAGCCCGGGACTAGCGGGAGGGCCTAGAGCCGGGGAGCTGTTTTTT
TRBD2,19,TRBV19,TRBJ2-3,-,CASSIVSPGRTSDTDTQYF,TGTGCCAGTAGTATAGTTAGCCCTGGGAGGACTAGCGATACAGATACGCAGTATTTT
-,15,TRBV4-2,TRBJ1-1,few,CASSQDAGVGTEAFF,TGTGCCAGCAGCCAAGACGCAGGGGTAGGGACTGAAGCTTTCTTT
-,15,TRBV28,TRBJ2-1,-,CASKPFATLQYEQFF,TGTGCCAGCAAACCCTTTGCGACTCTACAATATGAGCAGTTCTTC
TRBD1,13,TRBV11-1,TRBJ2-7,-,CASSLVAGTGEYF,TGTGCCAGCAGCTTAGTGGCCGGGACAGGGGAGTACTTC
-,14,TRBV5-6,TRBJ1-1,-,CASSLGGLNTEAFF,TGTGCCAGCAGCTTGGGAGGATTGAACACTGAAGCTTTCTTT
-,16,TRBV29-1,TRBJ1-1,-,CSVEDGRQAPNTEAFF,TGCAGCGTTGAAGATGGGAGACAGGCACCGAACACTGAAGCTTTCTTT
-,14,TRBV6-4,TRBJ2-7,many,CASSERADSYEQYF,TGTGCCAGCAGTGAGAGGGCGGACTCCTACGAGCAGTACTTC
-,13,TRBV2,TRBJ2-1,-,CASIRERYNEQFF,TGTGCCAGCATACGGGAGAGGTACAATGAGCAGTTCTTC
TRBD1,15,TRBV19,TRBJ1-3,-,CASSRDSISGNTIYF,TGTGCCAGTAGCAGGGACAGTATCTCTGGAAACACCATATATTTT
-,15,TRBV5-8,TRBJ2-3,-,CASSIRGRITDTQYF,TGTGCCAGCAGCATCAGGGGAAGGATCACAGATACGCAGTATTTT
-,13,TRBV12-3/TRBV12-4,TRBJ2-5,-,CASSRSVQETQYF,TGTGCCAGCAGCCGGAGCGTTCAAGAGACCCAGTACTTC
-,13,TRBV19,TRBJ1-5,-,CASSPGLNQPQHF,TGTGCCAGTAGTCCAGGGCTGAATCAGCCCCAGCATTTT
TRBD2,16,TRBV15,TRBJ2-7,-,CATSRNLAGGSYEQYF,TGTGCCACCAGCAGAAATCTAGCGGGGGGCTCCTACGAGCAGTACTTC
-,15,TRBV7-8,TRBJ1-1,-,CASHISGTETAEAFF,TGTGCCAGCCACATCTCTGGGACTGAAACGGCTGAAGCTTTCTTT
-,14,TRBV4-2,TRBJ1-1,-,CASSRPGINTEAFF,TGTGCCAGCAGCCGTCCAGGGATTAACACTGAAGCTTTCTTT
-,14,TRBV7-2,TRBJ1-5,-,CASSLSRLSQPQHF,TGTGCCAGCAGCTTATCCCGTTTGAGTCAGCCCCAGCATTTT
-,14,TRBV9,TRBJ1-6,-,CASTKEDRDSPLHF,TGTGCCAGCACCAAAGAGGATCGGGATTCACCCCTCCACTTT
TRBD2,18,TRBV28,TRBJ2-1,-,CASTDGLAGGPGYNEQFF,TGTGCCAGCACCGATGGACTAGCGGGAGGGCCTGGGTACAATGAGCAGTTCTTC
TRBD1,16,TRBV9,TRBJ1-1,-,CASSVGAGGVGTEAFF,TGTGCCAGCAGCGTAGGTGCAGGGGGCGTGGGGACTGAAGCTTTCTTT
TRBD2,16,TRBV25-1,TRBJ2-7,-,CASSEGGGSAGDEQYF,TGTGCCAGCAGTGAGGGGGGAGGGTCTGCCGGTGACGAGCAGTACTTC
TRBD1,15,TRBV3-1/TRBV3-2,TRBJ2-1,-,CASSQAGTGDNEQFF,TGTGCCAGCAGCCAAGCCGGGACAGGGGACAATGAGCAGTTCTTC
-,16,TRBV3-1/TRBV3-2,TRBJ2-1,-,CASSQDHDYGYNEQFF,TGTGCCAGCAGCCAAGATCACGATTACGGGTACAATGAGCAGTTCTTC
TRBD1,14,TRBV5-1,TRBJ1-6,-,CASSTGGDNSPLHF,TGCGCCAGCAGCACAGGGGGCGATAATTCACCCCTCCACTTT
TRBD1,15,TRBV7-9,TRBJ2-5,-,CASSFMTGGAETQYF,TGTGCCAGCAGCTTTATGACAGGGGGCGCGGAGACCCAGTACTTC
-,15,TRBV9,TRBJ1-6,-,CASSVWDTNNSPLHF,TGTGCCAGCAGCGTATGGGACACGAATAATTCACCCCTCCACTTT
-,13,TRBV25-1,TRBJ1-1,-,CASSLRGKTEAFF,TGTGCCAGCAGTCTTAGGGGGAAGACTGAAGCTTTCTTT
-,15,TRBV29-1,TRBJ1-4,-,CSVEDRSSYNEKLFF,TGCAGCGTTGAAGATCGGAGCAGCTATAATGAAAAACTGTTTTTT
-,12,TRBV19,TRBJ2-3,-,CASSTRSDTQYF,TGTGCCAGTAGTACTCGGTCGGATACGCAGTATTTT
-,14,TRBV15,TRBJ1-5,-,CATSSFGGNQPQHF,TGTGCCACCAGCTCTTTCGGGGGCAATCAGCCCCAGCATTTT
TRBD2,17,TRBV5-4,TRBJ2-1,-,CASSPGLAGVPNLEQFF,TGTGCCAGCAGCCCTGGACTAGCGGGGGTACCCAATCTCGAGCAGTTCTTC
TRBD1,17,TRBV7-9,TRBJ2-2,once,CASSLGPGTGVTGELFF,TGTGCCAGCAGCTTGGGGCCCGGGACAGGGGTCACCGGGGAGCTGTTTTTT
-,15,TRBV11-3,TRBJ2-1,-,CASSSGQGSYNEQFF,TGTGCCAGCAGCTCTGGGCAGGGCAGCTACAATGAGCAGTTCTTC